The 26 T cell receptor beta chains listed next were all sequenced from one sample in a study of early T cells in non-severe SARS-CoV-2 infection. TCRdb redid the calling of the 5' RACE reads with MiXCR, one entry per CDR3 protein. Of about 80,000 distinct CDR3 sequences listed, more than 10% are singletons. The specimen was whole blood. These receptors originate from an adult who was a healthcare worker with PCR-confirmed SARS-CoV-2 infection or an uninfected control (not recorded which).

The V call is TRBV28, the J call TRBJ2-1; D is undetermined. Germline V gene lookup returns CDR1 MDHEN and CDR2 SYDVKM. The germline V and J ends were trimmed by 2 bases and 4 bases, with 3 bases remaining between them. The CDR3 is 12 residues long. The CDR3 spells CASSLKYNEQFF. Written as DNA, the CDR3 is TGTGCCAGCAGTTTAAAATACAATGAGCAGTTCTTC.

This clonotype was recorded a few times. CDR3 in amino acids: CASSSRLAQQFF. The CDR3, as DNA: TGTGCCAGCAGTTCCCGACTAGCCCAGCAGTTCTTC. This chain uses TRBV7-6 with TRBJ2-1, with 7 bases lining up with TRBD2. Per germline, CDR1 SGHVS and CDR2 FNYEAQ. J lost 11 bases, V lost 6 bases, and 7 bases had no gene match. The CDR3 is 12 residues long.

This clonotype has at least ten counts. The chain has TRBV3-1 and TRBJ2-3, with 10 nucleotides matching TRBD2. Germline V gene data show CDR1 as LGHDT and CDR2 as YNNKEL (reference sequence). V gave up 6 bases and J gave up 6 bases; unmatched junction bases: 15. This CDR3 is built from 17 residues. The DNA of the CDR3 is TGTGCCAGCAGTAAAGGAACGACTAGCGGGCAAAAGGATACGCAGTATTTT. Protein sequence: CASSKGTTSGQKDTQYF.

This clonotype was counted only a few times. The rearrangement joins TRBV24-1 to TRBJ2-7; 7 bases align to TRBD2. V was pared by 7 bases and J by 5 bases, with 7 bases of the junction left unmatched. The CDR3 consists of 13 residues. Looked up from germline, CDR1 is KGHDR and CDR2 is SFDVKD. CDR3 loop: CATSRAGNHEQYF. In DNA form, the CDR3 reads TGTGCCACCAGCCGAGCGGGGAACCACGAGCAGTACTTC.

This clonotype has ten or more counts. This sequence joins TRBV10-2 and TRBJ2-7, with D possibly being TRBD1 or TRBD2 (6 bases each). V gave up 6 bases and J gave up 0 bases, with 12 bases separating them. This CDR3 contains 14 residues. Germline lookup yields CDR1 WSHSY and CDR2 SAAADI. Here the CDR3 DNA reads TGCGCCAGCAGGGCGGGACACTCCTCCTACGAGCAGTACTTC. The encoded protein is CASRAGHSSYEQYF.

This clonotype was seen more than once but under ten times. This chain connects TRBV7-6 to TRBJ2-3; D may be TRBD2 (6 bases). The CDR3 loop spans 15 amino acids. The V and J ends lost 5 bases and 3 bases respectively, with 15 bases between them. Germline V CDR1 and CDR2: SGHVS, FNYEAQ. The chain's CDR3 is CASSPNSGDTDTQYF. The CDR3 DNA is TGTGCCAGCAGCCCCAATTCGGGAGATACAGATACGCAGTATTTT.

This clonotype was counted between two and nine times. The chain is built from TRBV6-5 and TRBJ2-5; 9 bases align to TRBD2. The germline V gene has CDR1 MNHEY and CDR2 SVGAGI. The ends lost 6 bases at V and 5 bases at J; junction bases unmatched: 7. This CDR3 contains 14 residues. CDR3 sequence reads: CASRGLASVETQYF. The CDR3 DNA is TGTGCCAGCAGAGGACTAGCGAGTGTGGAGACCCAGTACTTC.

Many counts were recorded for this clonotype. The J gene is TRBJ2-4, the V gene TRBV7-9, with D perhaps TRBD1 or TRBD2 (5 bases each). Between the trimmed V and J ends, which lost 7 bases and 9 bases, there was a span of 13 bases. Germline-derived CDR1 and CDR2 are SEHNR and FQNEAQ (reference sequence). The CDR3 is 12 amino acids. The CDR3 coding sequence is TGTGCCAGCATCTCCGTTGGGGGCATTCAGTACTTC. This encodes CASISVGGIQYF.

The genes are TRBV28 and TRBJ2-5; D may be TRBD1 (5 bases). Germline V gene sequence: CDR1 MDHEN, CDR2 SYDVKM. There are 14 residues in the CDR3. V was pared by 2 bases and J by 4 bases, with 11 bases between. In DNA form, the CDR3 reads TGTGCCAGCAGTTTACAGGGTTTGGGAGAGACCCAGTACTTC. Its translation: CASSLQGLGETQYF. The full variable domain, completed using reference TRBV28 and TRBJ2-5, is DVKVTQSSRYLVKRTGEKVFLECVQDMDHENMFWYRQDPGLGLRLIYFSYDVKMKEKGDIPEGYSVSREKKERFSLILESASTNQTSMYLCASSLQGLGETQYFGPGTRLLVL.

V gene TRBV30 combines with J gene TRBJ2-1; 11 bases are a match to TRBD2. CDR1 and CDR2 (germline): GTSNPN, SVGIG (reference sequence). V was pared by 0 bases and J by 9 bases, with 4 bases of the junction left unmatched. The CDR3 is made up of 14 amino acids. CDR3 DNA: TGTGCCTGGAGTGTACTAGCGGGAGAGGTTGAGCAGTTCTTC. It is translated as CAWSVLAGEVEQFF.

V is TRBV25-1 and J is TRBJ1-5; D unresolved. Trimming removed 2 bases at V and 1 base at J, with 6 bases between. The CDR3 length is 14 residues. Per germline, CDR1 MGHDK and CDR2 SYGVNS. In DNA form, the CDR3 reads TGTGCCAGCAGTGAAATCGGCAGCAATCAGCCCCAGCATTTT. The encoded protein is CASSEIGSNQPQHF.

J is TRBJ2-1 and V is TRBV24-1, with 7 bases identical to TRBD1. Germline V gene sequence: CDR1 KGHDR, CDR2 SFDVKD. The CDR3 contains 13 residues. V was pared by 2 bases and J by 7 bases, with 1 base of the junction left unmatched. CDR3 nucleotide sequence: TGTGCCACCAGTGATTACAGGGGAAATGAGCAGTTCTTC. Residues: CATSDYRGNEQFF.

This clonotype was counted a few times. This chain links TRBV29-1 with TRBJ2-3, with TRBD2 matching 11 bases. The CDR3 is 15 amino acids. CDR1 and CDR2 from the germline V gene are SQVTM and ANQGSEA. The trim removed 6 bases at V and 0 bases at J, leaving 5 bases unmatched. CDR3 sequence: CSVGLAVQSTDTQYF. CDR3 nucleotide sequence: TGCAGCGTGGGACTAGCGGTACAGAGCACAGATACGCAGTATTTT.

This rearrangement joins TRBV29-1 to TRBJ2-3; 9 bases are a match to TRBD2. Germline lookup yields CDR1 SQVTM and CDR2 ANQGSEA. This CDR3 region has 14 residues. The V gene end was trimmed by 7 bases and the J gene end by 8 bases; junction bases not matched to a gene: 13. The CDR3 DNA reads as TGCAGCGCCCCGACTAGCGGATCCTTGGGTACGCAGTATTTT. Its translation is CSAPTSGSLGTQYF.

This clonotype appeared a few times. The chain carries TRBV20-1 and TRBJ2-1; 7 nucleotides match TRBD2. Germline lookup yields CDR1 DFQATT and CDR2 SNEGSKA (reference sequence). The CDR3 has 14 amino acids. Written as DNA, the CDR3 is TGCAGCGCTCCCGTGGGAGGGTTGATTAATGAGCAGTTCTTC. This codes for CSAPVGGLINEQFF.

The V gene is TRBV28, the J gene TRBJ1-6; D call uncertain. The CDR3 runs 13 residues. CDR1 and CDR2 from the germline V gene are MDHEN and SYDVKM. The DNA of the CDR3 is TGTGCTGTCGCTCGGAGCCATAATTCACCCCTCCACTTT. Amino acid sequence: CAVARSHNSPLHF.

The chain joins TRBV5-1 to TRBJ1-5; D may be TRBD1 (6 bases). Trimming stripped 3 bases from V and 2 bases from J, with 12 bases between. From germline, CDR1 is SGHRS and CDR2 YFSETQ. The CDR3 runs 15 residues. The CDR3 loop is CASSSGGDGNQPQHF. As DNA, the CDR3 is TGCGCCAGCAGCTCCGGGGGCGACGGCAATCAGCCCCAGCATTTT.

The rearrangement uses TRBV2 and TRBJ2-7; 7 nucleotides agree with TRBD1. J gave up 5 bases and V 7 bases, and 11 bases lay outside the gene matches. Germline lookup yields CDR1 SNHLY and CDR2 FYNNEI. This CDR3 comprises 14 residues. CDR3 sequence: CASNPQGNGDEQYF. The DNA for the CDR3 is TGTGCCAGCAATCCACAGGGGAATGGGGACGAGCAGTACTTC.

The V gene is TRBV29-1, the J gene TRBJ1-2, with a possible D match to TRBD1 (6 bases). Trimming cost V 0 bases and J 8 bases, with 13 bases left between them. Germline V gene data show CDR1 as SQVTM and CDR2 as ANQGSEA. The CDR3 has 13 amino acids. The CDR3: CSVEDQGGRGYTF. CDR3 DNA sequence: TGCAGCGTTGAAGATCAAGGGGGTAGGGGCTACACCTTC.

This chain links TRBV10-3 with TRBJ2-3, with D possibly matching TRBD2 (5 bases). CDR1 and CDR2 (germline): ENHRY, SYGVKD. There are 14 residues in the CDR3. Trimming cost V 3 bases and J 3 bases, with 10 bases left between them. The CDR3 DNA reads TGTGCCATCAGTGAACCGGGGAAAACAGATACGCAGTATTTT. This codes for CAISEPGKTDTQYF.

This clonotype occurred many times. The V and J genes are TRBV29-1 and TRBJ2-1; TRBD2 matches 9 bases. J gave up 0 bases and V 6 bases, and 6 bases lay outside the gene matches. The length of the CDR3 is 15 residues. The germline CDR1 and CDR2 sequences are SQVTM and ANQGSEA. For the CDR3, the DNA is TGCAGCGTCAAAAGTAGCGGGAGCTCCTACAATGAGCAGTTCTTC. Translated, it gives CSVKSSGSSYNEQFF.

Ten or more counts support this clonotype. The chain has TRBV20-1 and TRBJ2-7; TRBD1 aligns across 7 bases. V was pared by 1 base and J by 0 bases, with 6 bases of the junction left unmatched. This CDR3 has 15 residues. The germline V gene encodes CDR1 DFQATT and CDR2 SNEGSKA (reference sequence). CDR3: CSARGIGTDSYEQYF. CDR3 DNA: TGCAGTGCTAGAGGAATTGGGACAGACTCCTACGAGCAGTACTTC.

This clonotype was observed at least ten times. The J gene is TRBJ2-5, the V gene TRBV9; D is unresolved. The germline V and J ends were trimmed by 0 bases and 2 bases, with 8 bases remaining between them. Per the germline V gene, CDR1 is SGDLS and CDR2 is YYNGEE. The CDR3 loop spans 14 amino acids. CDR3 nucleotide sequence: TGTGCCAGCAGCGTAGACGTAGAACAAGAGACCCAGTACTTC. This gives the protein CASSVDVEQETQYF.

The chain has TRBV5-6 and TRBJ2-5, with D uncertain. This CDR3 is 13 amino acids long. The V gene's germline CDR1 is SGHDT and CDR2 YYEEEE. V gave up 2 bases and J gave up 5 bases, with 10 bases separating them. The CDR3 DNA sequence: TGTGCCAGCAGCTTCGTTAGCCCGGAGACCCAGTACTTC. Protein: CASSFVSPETQYF. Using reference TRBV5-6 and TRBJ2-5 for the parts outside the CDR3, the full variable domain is DAGVTQSPTHLIKTRGQQVTLRCSPKSGHDTVSWYQQALGQGPQFIFQYYEEEERQRGNFPDRFSGHQFPNYSSELNVNALLLGDSALYLCASSFVSPETQYFGPGTRLLVL.

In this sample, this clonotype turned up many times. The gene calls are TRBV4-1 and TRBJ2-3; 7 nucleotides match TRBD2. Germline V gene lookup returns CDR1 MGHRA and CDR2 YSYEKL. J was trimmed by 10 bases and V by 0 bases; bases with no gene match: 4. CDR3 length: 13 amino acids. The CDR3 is CASSQEGGSAQYF. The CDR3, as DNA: TGCGCCAGCAGCCAAGAGGGGGGGAGTGCGCAGTATTTT.

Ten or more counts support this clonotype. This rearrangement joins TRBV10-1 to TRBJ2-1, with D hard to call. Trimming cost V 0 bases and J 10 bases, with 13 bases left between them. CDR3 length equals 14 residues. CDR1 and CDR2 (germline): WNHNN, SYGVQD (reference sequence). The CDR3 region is CASSESRAFQEQFF. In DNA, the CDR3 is TGCGCCAGCAGTGAGTCCCGGGCTTTCCAAGAGCAGTTCTTC.